Listed below are T cell receptor beta chains from one sample, sequenced in a study of blood T cell repertoires in COVID-19. Sequenced by immunoSEQ multiplex PCR; TCRdb stores in-frame clones only, minus some. The repertoire includes nearly 350,000 clones, about 90% of them detected once, and less than 3.5% sits in the top ten. Specimen: peripheral blood. The receptors derive from a young woman who had recovered from COVID-19. CDR3s include the opening cysteine and the closing phenylalanine or tryptophan. Fields, in order: V gene, clone size, J gene, D gene, CDR3 DNA, CDR3 protein. The D gene is left open where the match is weak. Some rows have no size entry. The others give once, few or many, or a class for an expanded clone.

>TRBV6-5|-|TRBJ1-1|-
TGTGCCAGCCTCCCGGGGGGTGACACTGAAGCTTTCTTT
CASLPGGDTEAFF
>TRBV30|-|TRBJ2-2|TRBD1
TGTGCCTGGAGCCCTTTTGACAGGGACACCGGGGAGCTGTTTTTT
CAWSPFDRDTGELFF
>TRBV5-4|-|TRBJ1-6|-
TGTGCCAGCAGCTTGGTACCAGGGATAAATTCACCCCTCCACTTT
CASSLVPGINSPLHF
>TRBV19|-|TRBJ1-5|TRBD1
TGTGCCAGTACCCCGACAGGGGGTTATCAGCCCCAGCATTTT
CASTPTGGYQPQHF
>TRBV10-3|once|TRBJ2-6|TRBD1
TGTGCCATCAGCGACAGGGGGTCTGGGGCCAACGTCCTGACTTTC
CAISDRGSGANVLTF
>TRBV4-3|-|TRBJ1-4|TRBD1
TGCGCCAGCAGCGCCCGACAGGGATCGACTAATGAAAAACTGTTTTTT
CASSARQGSTNEKLFF
>TRBV7-9|-|TRBJ1-2|-
TGTGCCAGCAGCGCAACACAGGGTCCCGGCTACACCTTC
CASSATQGPGYTF
>TRBV3-1/TRBV3-2|-|TRBJ2-4|-
TGTGCCAGCAGCCAAGATTTGGGCTGGCTTCAGTACTTC
CASSQDLGWLQYF
>TRBV4-1|-|TRBJ2-2|-
TGCGCCAGCAGCCCGACGACAGTACAATTGAACACCGGGGAGCTGTTTTTT
CASSPTTVQLNTGELFF
>TRBV5-1|-|TRBJ2-1|TRBD2
TGCGCCAGCAGCTTGTTCCAGCGGGATGGCAATGAGCAGTTCTTC
CASSLFQRDGNEQFF
>TRBV5-1|-|TRBJ1-2|-
TGCGCCAGCAGCTTGTACGAGGGAGATGGCTACACCTTC
CASSLYEGDGYTF
>TRBV4-1|-|TRBJ2-2|TRBD2
TGCGCCAGCAGCCAAGCCGGGACTAGCGGTTTAAACACCGGGGAGCTGTTTTTT
CASSQAGTSGLNTGELFF
>TRBV11-2|-|TRBJ2-1|-
TGTGCCAGCAGCTTAGATACACCTAATGAGCAGTTCTTC
CASSLDTPNEQFF
>TRBV5-6|-|TRBJ2-5|TRBD2
TGTGCCAGCAGCCATCCGGGGGGGACCCAGTACTTC
CASSHPGGTQYF
>TRBV11-2|-|TRBJ2-4|-
TGTGCCAGCAGCGAGGACCCTAGCAAGGACATTCAGTACTTC
CASSEDPSKDIQYF
>TRBV7-9|-|TRBJ1-2|TRBD1
TGTGCCAGTAGGACAGGGGCTTCGGGCTACACCTTC
CASRTGASGYTF
>TRBV18|-|TRBJ2-3|-
TGTGCCAGCTCACAGGGGAGCACAGATACGCAGTATTTT
CASSQGSTDTQYF
>TRBV5-1|-|TRBJ2-1|TRBD2
TGCGCCAGCAGCTTGGATGGGACTAGCTACAGCGAGCAGTTCTTC
CASSLDGTSYSEQFF
>TRBV4-1|-|TRBJ2-3|-
TGCGCCAGCAGCCAAGATATGAACTCTGATACGCAGTATTTT
CASSQDMNSDTQYF
>TRBV19|-|TRBJ1-3|TRBD1
TGTGCCAGTAGTCCCCCAGGGGGGATCTCTGGAAACACCATATATTTT
CASSPPGGISGNTIYF
>TRBV7-9|-|TRBJ2-1|TRBD2
TGTGCCAGCAGCTCAACGACTAGCGGTATATACAATGAGCAGTTCTTC
CASSSTTSGIYNEQFF
>TRBV10-1|once|TRBJ2-1|TRBD2
TGCGCCAGCAGTGCCGCTCTACTAGCGGGAGGGGGCTACAATGAGCAGTTCTTC
CASSAALLAGGGYNEQFF
>TRBV5-6|-|TRBJ2-5|-
TGTGCCAGCAGCTTGAGGGGATTGGAGACCCAGTACTTC
CASSLRGLETQYF
>TRBV6-6|-|TRBJ1-3|-
TGTGCCAGCAGCCCACACTCTGGAAACACCATATATTTT
CASSPHSGNTIYF
>TRBV5-6|once|TRBJ1-6|-
TGTGCCAGTAACAGGGCCTGGAGTAATTCACCCCTCCACTTT
CASNRAWSNSPLHF
>TRBV29-1|-|TRBJ2-1|TRBD2
TGCAGCGTTGTTAGGTCCCTAGCGGGAGGGTTTAGGAGGAATGAGCAGTTCTTC
CSVVRSLAGGFRRNEQFF
>TRBV18|-|TRBJ1-5|-
TGTGCCAGCTCACTAACGCAGGGTTTCGGTCAGCCCCAGCATTTT
CASSLTQGFGQPQHF
>TRBV4-3|-|TRBJ2-2|TRBD2
TGCGCCAGCAGCGCGCGGACTAGCGGAGGACCCGCCGGGGAGCTGTTTTTT
CASSARTSGGPAGELFF
>TRBV6-6|-|TRBJ1-1|-
TGTGCCAGCAGTTACAGGCAGGGGAACACTGAAGCTTTCTTT
CASSYRQGNTEAFF
>TRBV24-1|-|TRBJ2-2|-
TGTGCCACCAGTGACCCCTACACCGGGGAGCTGTTTTTT
CATSDPYTGELFF
>TRBV9|-|TRBJ1-2|-
TGTGCCAGCAGCGGTGGGACACCCTATGGCTACACCTTC
CASSGGTPYGYTF
>TRBV3-1/TRBV3-2|-|TRBJ2-3|TRBD2
TGTGCCAGCAGCCAAGCGGGGGGGGCTCTGGATACGCAGTATTTT
CASSQAGGALDTQYF
>TRBV3-1/TRBV3-2|-|TRBJ2-3|-
TGTGCCAGCAGCCAAGGAGCGTCGGGAAAATTT
CASSQGASGKF
>TRBV30|-|TRBJ1-6|-
TGTGCCTGGAGCCTCGGGGTGGTGGTGCCCCTCCACTTT
CAWSLGVVVPLHF
>TRBV5-6|-|TRBJ2-3|-
TGTGCCAGCAGCTTGGATCTCGGCGGGACTGCAGATACGCAGTATTTT
CASSLDLGGTADTQYF
>TRBV5-1|-|TRBJ2-1|TRBD2
TGCGCCAGCAGCTTGGGTCTTGCGGGAGGGCCCAATGAGCAGTTCTTC
CASSLGLAGGPNEQFF
>TRBV5-1|-|TRBJ2-1|TRBD2
TGCGCCAGCAGCCAAATTTTAGCGGGAGGGCGGGTTGAGCAGTTCTTC
CASSQILAGGRVEQFF
>TRBV5-4|-|TRBJ2-3|TRBD2
TGTGCCAGCAGCCCGGGGACTAGCGCTAGCACAGATACGCAGTATTTT
CASSPGTSASTDTQYF
>TRBV11-2|once|TRBJ1-3|-
TGTGCCAGCAGCGCAACGACAGACTCTGGAAACACCATATATTTT
CASSATTDSGNTIYF
>TRBV7-9|-|TRBJ1-1|-
TGTGCCAGCAGCTCCCCCGAGCCCATCCAATGCGCTTTCTTT
CASSSPEPIQCAFF
>TRBV4-3|-|TRBJ1-1|-
TGCGCCAGCAGCCAAGAAATTCGGGGGTTGTCTGAAGCTTTCTTT
CASSQEIRGLSEAFF
>TRBV4-3|once|TRBJ1-1|-
TGCGCCAGCAGCCAAGACCCGGGCAGGGAGGGGAACACTGAAGCTTTCTTT
CASSQDPGREGNTEAFF
>TRBV29-1|-|TRBJ2-3|TRBD2
TGCAGCGTTGAAGGCGGGAGGACAGTCCGGGCAGATACGCAGTATTTT
CSVEGGRTVRADTQYF
>TRBV24-1|-|TRBJ1-2|-
TGTGCCACCAGTGCCCGGGAGGGAAGCGGCTACACCTTC
CATSAREGSGYTF
>TRBV25-1|-|TRBJ2-5|-
TGTGCCAGCAGTGACCAGGTGTTACAAGAGACCCAGTACTTC
CASSDQVLQETQYF